The 25 T cell receptor beta chains given below trace back to one sample, sequenced in a study of control samples from healthy donors and cancer patients. Profiled with immunoSEQ multiplex PCR; TCRdb holds only in-frame clones, not every one. The sample has fewer than 200,000 clones; 93% are singletons. Specimen: blood. These receptors all stem from a woman aged 60-75 years in good health.

A single count supports this clone. Germline and junction disagree at one end, which may indicate a read error. The chain employs TRBV27 and TRBJ2-1, with D uncertain. Germline V gene data show CDR1 as MNHEY and CDR2 as SMNVEV (reference sequence). The CDR3 is 14 residues long. CDR3 protein: CASSSVSVGNQQFF. For the CDR3, the DNA is TGTGCCAGCAGTTCAGTCTCAGTTGGCAATCAGCAGTTCTTC.

This chain joins TRBV4-3 and TRBJ1-2; D unclear. The CDR3 is made up of 14 amino acids. The V end lost 1 base, the J end lost 4 bases, and 10 bases lay between the germline ends. Germline-derived CDR1 and CDR2 are LGHNA and YSLEER. The CDR3 reads CASSQVLGIYGYTF. The CDR3 nucleotides are TGCGCCAGCAGCCAAGTTCTGGGTATCTATGGCTACACCTTC.

V and J are TRBV7-9 and TRBJ2-1; 8 nucleotides line up with TRBD1. The ends lost 2 bases at V and 5 bases at J; junction bases unmatched: 5. This CDR3 spans 15 amino acids. Germline V gene lookup returns CDR1 SEHNR and CDR2 FQNEAQ (reference sequence). CDR3: CASSLSGGANNEQFF. CDR3 DNA: TGTGCCAGCAGCTTATCAGGGGGCGCAAACAATGAGCAGTTCTTC.

This chain uses TRBV6-5 with TRBJ2-2, with D perhaps TRBD2 (6 bases). The CDR3 covers 14 residues. Germline V gene sequence: CDR1 MNHEY, CDR2 SVGAGI. Trimming took 4 bases from V and 3 from J, leaving 9 bases between them. CDR3 protein: CASSSGEHTGELFF. The CDR3 DNA sequence: TGTGCCAGCAGTTCGGGGGAGCACACCGGGGAGCTGTTTTTT.

J is TRBJ2-2 and V is TRBV18; possibly TRBD1 for D (6 bases). V was trimmed by 5 bases and J by 5 bases, leaving 9 bases between them. Germline V gives CDR1 KGHSH, CDR2 LQKENI. The CDR3 sequence is 13 residues long. In DNA form, the CDR3 reads TGTGCCAGCTCAGATCAGGGGACCGGGGAGCTGTTTTTT. Translation: CASSDQGTGELFF.

This sequence joins TRBV1 and TRBJ2-7; the D call in the table, TRBD1, was not verified against the DNA. TRBV1 is given as a pseudogene. This CDR3 is 12 amino acids long. This CDR3 is CTREPGSYEQYF. The CDR3 nucleotides read TGCACCAGGGAACCAGGTTCCTACGAGCAGTACTTC.

The chain carries TRBV27 and TRBJ1-4; D is perhaps TRBD1 (6 bases). The CDR3 covers 15 residues. Germline V gene sequence: CDR1 MNHEY, CDR2 SMNVEV (reference sequence). Trimming pared 5 bases from V and 1 base from J, leaving 11 bases between. The CDR3 DNA sequence: TGTGCCAGCAGTCCGTACAGGGAAACTAATGAAAAACTGTTTTTT. The encoded protein is CASSPYRETNEKLFF. Filled out from reference TRBV27 and TRBJ1-4, the complete variable domain reads EAQVTQNPRYLITVTGKKLTVTCSQNMNHEYMSWYRQDPGLGLRQIYYSMNVEVTDKGDVPEGYKVSRKEKRNFPLILESPSPNQTSLYFCASSPYRETNEKLFFGSGTQLSVL.

The V gene is TRBV6-1, the J gene TRBJ1-2; D is unresolved. V was pared by 3 bases and J by 3 bases, with 11 bases between. CDR1 MNHNS and CDR2 SASEGT come from the germline V gene. This CDR3 spans 14 amino acids. CDR3 in amino acids: CASSEARAYYGYTF. In nucleotides, the CDR3 is TGTGCCAGCAGTGAGGCGAGGGCCTACTATGGCTACACCTTC.

The chain employs TRBV18 and TRBJ1-6, with TRBD1 identical over 9 bases. The trim removed 4 bases at V and 8 bases at J, leaving 0 bases unmatched. Germline V gene data show CDR1 as KGHSH and CDR2 as LQKENI. CDR3 length: 13 residues. The chain's CDR3 is CASSRTGDSPLHF. CDR3 DNA sequence: TGTGCCAGCTCACGGACAGGGGATTCACCCCTCCACTTT.

This chain joins TRBV27 and TRBJ1-3; D call uncertain. CDR3 size: 15 residues. From germline, CDR1 is MNHEY and CDR2 SMNVEV (reference sequence). V dropped 5 bases and J dropped 5 bases, with 16 bases sitting between them. CDR3 amino acids: CASSPYRGRRNTIYF. The CDR3 nucleotides read TGTGCCAGCAGTCCGTATCGGGGTCGGAGAAACACCATATATTTT.

The rearrangement joins TRBV6-5 to TRBJ2-6; D is perhaps TRBD1 (5 bases). The V end lost 10 bases, the J end lost 3 bases, and 16 bases lay between the germline ends. The germline gives CDR1 MNHEY, CDR2 SVGAGI. This CDR3 has 15 residues. In DNA form, the CDR3 reads TGTGCCACCCTTTCAGGGTCGGGTGGGGCCAACGTCCTGACTTTC. Translating gives CATLSGSGGANVLTF.

The CDR3 DNA reads as TGTGCCATCAGTGATAAGGGACAGGGGGCCTACGAGCAGTACTTC. As protein: CAISDKGQGAYEQYF. V gene TRBV10-3 combines with J gene TRBJ2-7; TRBD1 matches 11 bases. The germline V gene encodes CDR1 ENHRY and CDR2 SYGVKD. The CDR3 is 15 residues long. Losses at the gene ends were 3 bases for V and 2 bases for J; bases not matched to a gene: 3.

V usage is TRBV12-3 or TRBV12-4 and J usage is TRBJ1-2, with 8 bases identical to TRBD1. The CDR3 is 13 amino acids. The ends lost 5 bases at V and 4 bases at J; junction bases unmatched: 3. CDR3 loop: CASSIQGGYGYTF. The DNA of the CDR3 is TGTGCCAGCAGTATACAGGGGGGCTATGGCTACACCTTC.

V gene TRBV7-9 combines with J gene TRBJ1-1, with TRBD1 identical over 10 bases. V was clipped by 4 bases and J by 6 bases; unmatched bases: 2. The CDR3 length is 13 residues. The germline CDR1 and CDR2 sequences are SEHNR and FQNEAQ (reference sequence). The CDR3 is CASSWTGGSEAFF. CDR3 bases: TGTGCCAGCAGCTGGACAGGGGGGTCTGAAGCTTTCTTT.

For the CDR3, the DNA is TGTGCCAGTAGTATCGGCCTGGGATTCACCACTGAAGCTTTCTTT. Protein product: CASSIGLGFTTEAFF. The chain couples TRBV19 to TRBJ1-1; no definite D call. Germline loops: CDR1 LNHDA, CDR2 SQIVND (reference sequence). CDR3 length: 15 amino acids. The ends were cut back, 3 bases at V and 4 bases at J, with 15 bases in the middle.

The chain couples TRBV6-6 to TRBJ1-1; the match to TRBD1 covers 8 bases. Germline V gene sequence: CDR1 MNHNY, CDR2 SVGAGI (reference sequence). The CDR3 is 13 residues long. The junction had 2 bases not matched to a gene; V was cut back by 8 bases and J by 0 bases. This chain's CDR3 is CASGTGLNTEAFF. The CDR3 region has the DNA TGTGCCAGCGGGACAGGATTGAACACTGAAGCTTTCTTT.

The chain is built from TRBV27 and TRBJ1-2; a possible D gene is TRBD1 (6 bases). V was pared by 5 bases and J by 0 bases, with 13 bases between. The germline CDR1 and CDR2 sequences are MNHEY and SMNVEV (reference sequence). The CDR3 runs to 15 residues. The CDR3 reads CASSPRTAANYGYTF. CDR3 nucleotide sequence: TGTGCCAGCAGTCCCCGGACAGCAGCTAACTATGGCTACACCTTC.

J is TRBJ2-6 and V is TRBV19; D is unclear. There are 15 residues in the CDR3. Germline CDR1 and CDR2: LNHDA and SQIVND (reference sequence). The V and J ends lost 3 bases and 3 bases respectively, with 9 bases between them. CDR3 in DNA: TGTGCCAGTAGTATCTCCGGTGGTGGGGCCAACGTCCTGACTTTC. Amino acids: CASSISGGGANVLTF.

V gene TRBV6-2 or TRBV6-3 combines with J gene TRBJ1-6, with D unresolved. This CDR3 contains 12 residues. Trimming removed 2 bases from V and 10 bases from J, with 6 bases in between. Germline V lookup: CDR1 MNHEY, CDR2 SVGEGT. The CDR3 region is CASSYGWSPLHF. CDR3 nucleotides: TGTGCCAGCAGTTACGGGTGGTCACCCCTCCACTTT.

In DNA, the CDR3 is TGTGCCAGCAGGGGAACAGGGGGCGCCGCTGAAGCTTTCTTT. Translation gives CASRGTGGAAEAFF. The chain carries TRBV27 and TRBJ1-1; 9 bases match TRBD1. The CDR3 consists of 14 residues. After removal of 6 bases from V and 6 bases from J, the junction contained 8 bases not matched to a gene. Germline V lookup: CDR1 MNHEY, CDR2 SMNVEV (reference sequence).

The chain is built from TRBV4-1 and TRBJ1-6, with D hard to call. The CDR3 length is 14 residues. V was trimmed by 0 bases and J by 4 bases, leaving 4 bases between them. Per germline, CDR1 MGHRA and CDR2 YSYEKL. Here the CDR3 DNA reads TGCGCCAGCAGCCAAGATCAGTATAATTCACCCCTCCACTTT. This translates into CASSQDQYNSPLHF.

The chain couples TRBV7-9 to TRBJ2-7; D unresolved. The germline CDR1 and CDR2 sequences are SEHNR and FQNEAQ (reference sequence). V was trimmed by 5 bases and J by 6 bases, leaving 17 bases between them. The CDR3 sequence is 14 residues long. The CDR3: CASSTRAVGSEQYF. Here the CDR3 DNA reads TGTGCCAGCAGCACGAGAGCAGTGGGTTCCGAGCAGTACTTC.

This sequence joins TRBV27 and TRBJ1-1; a weak D match, TRBD1 (6 bases). Between the trimmed V and J ends, which lost 4 bases and 3 bases, there was a span of 12 bases. This CDR3 contains 14 residues. CDR1 and CDR2 from the germline V gene are MNHEY and SMNVEV (reference sequence). Here the CDR3 reads CASSYKGGDTEAFF. In DNA form, the CDR3 reads TGTGCCAGCAGTTACAAGGGGGGGGACACTGAAGCTTTCTTT.

CDR3 protein: CASSFLATTGELFF. DNA for the CDR3: TGTGCCAGCAGTTTTCTAGCGACCACCGGGGAGCTGTTTTTT. The chain couples TRBV6-2 or TRBV6-3 to TRBJ2-2, with D perhaps TRBD2 (6 bases). V was shortened by 4 bases and J by 4 bases, with 10 bases between the two germline ends. The CDR3 loop spans 14 amino acids. The germline CDR1 and CDR2 sequences are MNHEY and SVGEGT.

The rearrangement uses TRBV27 and TRBJ1-5, with unresolved D. Trimming removed 5 bases at V and 3 bases at J, with 17 bases between. Germline CDR1 reads MNHEY; CDR2 reads SMNVEV (reference sequence). This CDR3 is built from 16 residues. In DNA form, the CDR3 reads TGTGCCAGCAGTCCCGGACCGAGCTGGGACAATCAGCCCCAGCATTTT. Its translation: CASSPGPSWDNQPQHF.